The T cell receptor (beta chain) under discussion was sequenced for a study of STAT5B mutations in CD4+ large granular lymphocyte leukemia. The data were produced by immunoSEQ multiplex PCR, yet TCRdb's version contains in-frame clones alone and is incomplete. The sample has around 43,000 clones; around 85% are singletons. V dropped 5 bases and J dropped 0 bases, with 12 bases sitting between them. The CDR3 consists of 15 residues. CDR1 and CDR2 (germline): SGHNT, YYREEE (reference sequence). The V and J genes are TRBV5-4 and TRBJ1-5; D gene unclear. The sequence came from a human donor in good health. Sequencing was carried out using CD4+ T cells from blood buffy coats. The CDR3 loop is CASSQGPISNQPQHF. In nucleotides, the CDR3 is TGTGCCAGCAGTCAAGGACCGATTAGCAATCAGCCCCAGCATTTT. Filled out from reference TRBV5-4 and TRBJ1-5, the complete variable domain reads ETGVTQSPTHLIKTRGQQVTLRCSSQSGHNTVSWYQQALGQGPQFIFQYYREEENGRGNFPPRFSGLQFPNYSSELNVNALELDDSALYLCASSQGPISNQPQHFGDGTRLSIL.